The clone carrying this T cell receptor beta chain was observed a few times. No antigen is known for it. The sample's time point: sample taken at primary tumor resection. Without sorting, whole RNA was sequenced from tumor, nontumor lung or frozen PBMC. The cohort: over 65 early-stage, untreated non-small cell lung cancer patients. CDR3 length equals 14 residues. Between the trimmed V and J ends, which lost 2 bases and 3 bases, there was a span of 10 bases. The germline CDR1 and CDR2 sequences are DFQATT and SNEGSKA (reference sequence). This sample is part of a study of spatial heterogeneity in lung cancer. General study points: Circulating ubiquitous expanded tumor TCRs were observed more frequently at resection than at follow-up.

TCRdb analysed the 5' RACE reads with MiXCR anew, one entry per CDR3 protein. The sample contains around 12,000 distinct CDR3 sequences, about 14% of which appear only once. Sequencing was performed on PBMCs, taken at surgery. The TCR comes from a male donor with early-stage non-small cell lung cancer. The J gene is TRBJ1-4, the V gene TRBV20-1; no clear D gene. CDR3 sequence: CSARQDAPNEKLFF. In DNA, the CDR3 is TGCAGTGCTAGACAGGACGCGCCTAATGAAAAACTGTTTTTT.